This is a list of T cell receptor beta chains from one sample in a study of identical twins. Each CDR3 protein gets one entry after TCRdb re-called the 5' RACE reads with MiXCR. The sample holds about 520,000 distinct CDR3 sequences, less than 25% seen once. The same sample was also used in a study of T cells expressing NK-cell markers.

Sequenced material: CD4+ T cells sorted from blood. The receptors come from a woman under 30 in good health. The CDR3 runs from the conserved cysteine through the conserved F or W. A D gene is named only where the DNA matches it firmly. A clone size is listed for some rows: how often the clone was seen (once, few, many), or a class if it is expanded.

d_call	clone_size	cdr3_length	j_call	v_call	cdr3_nt	cdr3_aa
TRBD1	few	15	TRBJ1-4	TRBV2	TGTGCCAGCAGGTCACAGGGGGCGTCTAATGAAAAACTGTTTTTT	CASRSQGASNEKLFF
-	-	14	TRBJ1-2	TRBV15	TGTGCCACCAGCTTTCGGGCAGCTAACTATGGCTACACCTTC	CATSFRAANYGYTF
-	few	15	TRBJ2-1	TRBV27	TGTGCCAGCAGTTTATCCCCGAGCTCCTACAATGAGCAGTTCTTC	CASSLSPSSYNEQFF
-	-	14	TRBJ1-1	TRBV12-3/TRBV12-4	TGTGCCACGAGGCGGAGTCCCATGAACACTGAAGCTTTCTTT	CATRRSPMNTEAFF
TRBD1	-	13	TRBJ1-1	TRBV6-6	TGTGCCGGGTCCGGACAGGGGAACACTGAAGCTTTCTTT	CAGSGQGNTEAFF
-	few	13	TRBJ1-1	TRBV7-9	TGTGCCAGCAGCGACGGGCCCTACACTGAAGCTTTCTTT	CASSDGPYTEAFF
TRBD1	-	15	TRBJ2-1	TRBV5-1	TGCGCCAGCAGCTTGGGGGACAGGATCTTCGGGGAGCAGTTCTTC	CASSLGDRIFGEQFF
-	-	13	TRBJ2-7	TRBV27	TGTGCCAGCAGCCCCTTCTCCGCCTACGAGCAGTACTTC	CASSPFSAYEQYF
TRBD1	-	15	TRBJ2-7	TRBV27	TGTGCCAGCAGTTTACTGGGACAGTTACCGTACGAGCAGTACTTC	CASSLLGQLPYEQYF
-	-	13	TRBJ1-2	TRBV20-1	TGCAGTGCTAGAGTCGGGCAGTCCTATGGCTACACCTTC	CSARVGQSYGYTF
TRBD1	-	14	TRBJ2-7	TRBV15	TGTGCCACCAGGGCGGACAGGGATTTTTCAGAGCAGTACTTC	CATRADRDFSEQYF
-	few	17	TRBJ2-1	TRBV7-9	TGTGCCAGCAGCTTAGTAGGTCGAGAGGCCGCCTACAATGAGCAGTTCTTC	CASSLVGREAAYNEQFF